This TCR beta chain was sequenced during a study of Graves' ophthalmopathy and Graves' hyperthyroidism. Study background: At the time of initial diagnosis and before any treatment, peripheral blood was collected. Findings and limits, study-wide: Blood also held most thyroid clonotypes expanded above 0.001 frequency.

The authors amplified TCR beta CDR3 regions, and they did so from RNA transcripts for repertoire sequencing. RT-PCR with HTBI primers came first, then second-round multiplex PCR. Using its own MiXCR run on the multiplex PCR reads, TCRdb lists one record per CDR3 protein. In the table there are 260,000 or so distinct CDR3 sequences, about 46% of which are singletons. About this clonotype itself: Its antigen remains unknown.

CDR3 length equals 14 residues. J gave up 3 bases and V 5 bases, and 7 bases lay outside the gene matches. Germline V CDR1 and CDR2: SGHTA, FQGNSA. The specimen sequenced was peripheral blood. This chain connects TRBV7-2 to TRBJ2-7, with 7 nucleotides matching TRBD1. The TCR sequence derives from an adult man with Graves' ophthalmopathy. CDR3 in amino acids: CASSEGQQFYEQYF. CDR3 nucleotide sequence: TGTGCCAGCAGCGAGGGACAGCAGTTCTACGAGCAGTACTTC.